The T cell receptor (beta chain) described here comes from a study of CD8+CD57+ T cells in acquired aplastic anemia (dated by TCRdb to between 2017 and 2018). Regarding the study in general: A mean of about 3.2 ug of DNA, ranging from about 0.2 to 27.4 ug, was extracted from sorted CD4+ and CD8+ cells. Healthy donor samples averaged roughly 9.8 million reads for CD4+ and 11 million to 14 million for CD8+ cells. Summary of the overall study and its limitations: Nearly 30 CD8+ CDR3 sequences were found in both patients and controls but appeared to be highly expressed in patients and within the immunodominant clones of the patients. CD8+ Simpson's diversity did not differ significantly between patients and healthy controls (P=0.060).

Profiling of TCR beta VDJ combinations and CDR3 sequences used genomic DNA as the template. TCR repertoire sequencing was run on an Illumina HiSeq 2000. The original methods were these. TRBV/TRBJ rearrangement plots, CDR3 size and DJ length profiles, and Simpson's diversity index were used to assess repertoires. The most abundant DNA sequence in the deep sequencing data was defined as the immunodominant clone. CDR3 amino acid sequences were checked for sharing between subjects and were compared against published repertoires and the VDJdb database. The public reads were quality trimmed at Q25 with fastp and then assembled into clones with MiXCR by TCRdb, keeping productive beta chains. Each entry merges the rows of one CDR3 protein and shows their most common DNA and genes. The V and J calls, along with clone size, are taken from TCRdb and not from the paper's own processing. Here the sample has about 210,000 distinct CDR3 sequences; roughly 35% occur a single time. The ten largest clones capture approximately 1.2% of the sample.

As for this clonotype: The specificity of this receptor is unknown. No base qualities exist here, and no much larger clone lies one base off it.

There are 17 amino acids in the CDR3, from cysteine to phenylalanine inclusive. The sequence is cut down to CDR3 DNA, 51 bases in frame from base 1. V is cut back by 3 bases and J by 5 bases, with 16 bases in the junction unmatched. The germline V gene yields SGHDT for CDR1 and YYEEEE for CDR2. The study deep-sequenced TCR repertoires of sorted CD4+ and CD8+ blood T cells from severe aplastic anemia patients and healthy subjects. Ficoll-Paque density gradient centrifugation was used to isolate peripheral blood mononuclear cells. Before DNA was extracted, CD4+ and CD8+ T cells were sorted using either FACS or magnetic beads.

The specimen was sorted CD4+, CD8+, or CD8+CD57+ T cells (not recorded which) from PBMCs. This receptor was identified in a human donor in good health, serving as a control. The chain links TRBV5-6 with TRBJ2-5, and 7 junction bases match TRBD1. CDR3 region: CASSSPLTGFGWETQYF. The DNA sequence is given as TGTGCCAGCAGCTCCCCCCTGACAGGGTTCGGGTGGGAGACCCAGTACTTC.